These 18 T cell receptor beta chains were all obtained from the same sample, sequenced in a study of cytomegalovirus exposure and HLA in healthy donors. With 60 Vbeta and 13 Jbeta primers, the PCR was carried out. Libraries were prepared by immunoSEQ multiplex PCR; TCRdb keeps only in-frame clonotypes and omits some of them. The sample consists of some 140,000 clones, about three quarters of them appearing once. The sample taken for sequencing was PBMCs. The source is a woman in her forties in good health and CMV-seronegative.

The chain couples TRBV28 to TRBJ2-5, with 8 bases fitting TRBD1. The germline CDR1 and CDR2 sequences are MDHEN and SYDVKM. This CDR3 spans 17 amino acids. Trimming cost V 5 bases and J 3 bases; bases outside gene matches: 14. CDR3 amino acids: CASSPSTVGTGKETQYF. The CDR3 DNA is TGTGCCAGCAGTCCATCAACTGTCGGGACAGGTAAAGAGACCCAGTACTTC.

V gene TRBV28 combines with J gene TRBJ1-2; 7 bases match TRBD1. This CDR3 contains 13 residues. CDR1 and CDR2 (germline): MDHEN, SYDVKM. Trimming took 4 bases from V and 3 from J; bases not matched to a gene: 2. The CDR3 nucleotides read TGTGCCAGCAGTTCAACAGGGGACTATGGCTACACCTTC. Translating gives CASSSTGDYGYTF.

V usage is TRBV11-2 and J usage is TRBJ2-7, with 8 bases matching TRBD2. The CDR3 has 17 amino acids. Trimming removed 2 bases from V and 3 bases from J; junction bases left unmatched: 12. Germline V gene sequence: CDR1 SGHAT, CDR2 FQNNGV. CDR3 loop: CASSLSFLTSGHYEQYV. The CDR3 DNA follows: TGTGCCAGCAGCTTAAGTTTTCTAACTAGCGGACACTACGAGCAGTACGTC.

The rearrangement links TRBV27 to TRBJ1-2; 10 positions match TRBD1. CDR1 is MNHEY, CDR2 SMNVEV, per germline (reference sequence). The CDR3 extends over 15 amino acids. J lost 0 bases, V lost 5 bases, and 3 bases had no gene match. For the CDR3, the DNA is TGTGCCAGCAGTCTAGGGACAGGGGCTAACTATGGCTACACCTTC. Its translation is CASSLGTGANYGYTF.

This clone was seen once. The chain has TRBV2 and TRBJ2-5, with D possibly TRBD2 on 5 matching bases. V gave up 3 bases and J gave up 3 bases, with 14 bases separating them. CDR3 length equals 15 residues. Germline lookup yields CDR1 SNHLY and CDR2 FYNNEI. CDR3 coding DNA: TGTGCCAGCAGTGATAGAGGGTGGACCGAAGAGACCCAGTACTTC. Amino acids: CASSDRGWTEETQYF.

CDR3 amino acids: CASSLGGLSYNEQFF. DNA for the CDR3: TGTGCCAGCAGTTTAGGGGGCCTCTCCTACAATGAGCAGTTCTTC. The rearrangement uses TRBV5-6 and TRBJ2-1; the match to TRBD1 covers 7 bases. Germline values: CDR1 SGHDT, CDR2 YYEEEE. The CDR3 covers 15 residues. V lost 5 bases and J lost 0; bases outside the gene matches: 5.

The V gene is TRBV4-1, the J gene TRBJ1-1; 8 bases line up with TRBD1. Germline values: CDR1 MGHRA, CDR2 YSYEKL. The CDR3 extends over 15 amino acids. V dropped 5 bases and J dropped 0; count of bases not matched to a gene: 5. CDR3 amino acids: CASSLRQGLNTEAFF. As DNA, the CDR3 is TGCGCCAGCAGCTTACGACAGGGGTTGAACACTGAAGCTTTCTTT.

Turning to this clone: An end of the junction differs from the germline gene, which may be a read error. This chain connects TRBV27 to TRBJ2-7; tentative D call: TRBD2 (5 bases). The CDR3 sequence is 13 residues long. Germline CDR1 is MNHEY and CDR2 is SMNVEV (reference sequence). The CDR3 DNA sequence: TGTGCCAGCAGGGTACCGGGATCCTACGAGCAGTGCTTC. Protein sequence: CASRVPGSYEQCF.

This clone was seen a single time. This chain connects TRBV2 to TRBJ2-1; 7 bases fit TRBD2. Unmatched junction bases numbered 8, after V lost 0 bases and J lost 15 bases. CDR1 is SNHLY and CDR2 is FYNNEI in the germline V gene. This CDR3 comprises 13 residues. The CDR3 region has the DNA TGTGCCAGCAGTGAAGCGCAGGGCGGGGGTACGTTCTTC. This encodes CASSEAQGGGTFF.

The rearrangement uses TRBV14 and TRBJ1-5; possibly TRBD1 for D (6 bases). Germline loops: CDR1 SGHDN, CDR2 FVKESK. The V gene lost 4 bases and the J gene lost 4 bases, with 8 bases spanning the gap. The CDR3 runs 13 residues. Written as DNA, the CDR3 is TGTGCCAGCAGCCCAGACAGGAATCAGCCCCAGCATTTT. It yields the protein CASSPDRNQPQHF.

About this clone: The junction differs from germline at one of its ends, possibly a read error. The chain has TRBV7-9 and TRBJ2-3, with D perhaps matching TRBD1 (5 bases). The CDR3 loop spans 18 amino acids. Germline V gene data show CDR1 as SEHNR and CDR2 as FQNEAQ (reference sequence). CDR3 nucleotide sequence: TGTTCCAGCAGCTTACCAATCTGGGGCATAACTAGCACAGATACGCAGTATTTT. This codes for CSSSLPIWGITSTDTQYF.

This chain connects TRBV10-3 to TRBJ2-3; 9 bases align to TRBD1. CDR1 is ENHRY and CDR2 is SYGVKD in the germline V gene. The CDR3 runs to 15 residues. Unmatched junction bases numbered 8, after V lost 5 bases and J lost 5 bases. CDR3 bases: TGTGCCATCAGTACGGGACAGGGAGGGGGAGATACGCAGTATTTT. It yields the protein CAISTGQGGGDTQYF.

The CDR3 spells CASSVFGGEQETQYF. In DNA, the CDR3 is TGTGCCAGCAGCGTATTTGGCGGGGAACAAGAGACCCAGTACTTC. The rearrangement joins TRBV9 to TRBJ2-5, with D possibly being TRBD2 (6 bases). Trimming pared 1 base from V and 2 bases from J, leaving 12 bases between. Germline loops: CDR1 SGDLS, CDR2 YYNGEE. CDR3 size: 15 residues.

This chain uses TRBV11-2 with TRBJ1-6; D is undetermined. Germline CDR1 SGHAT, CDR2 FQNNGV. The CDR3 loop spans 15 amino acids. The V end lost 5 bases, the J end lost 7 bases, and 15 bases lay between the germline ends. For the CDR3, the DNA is TGTGCCAGCAGCCCCCCTAGGAGTCCGAATTCACCCCTCCACTTT. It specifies CASSPPRSPNSPLHF. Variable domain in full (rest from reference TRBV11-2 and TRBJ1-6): EAGVAQSPRYKIIEKRQSVAFWCNPISGHATLYWYQQILGQGPKLLIQFQNNGVVDDSQLPKDRFSAERLKGVDSTLKIQPAKLEDSAVYLCASSPPRSPNSPLHFGNGTRLTVT.

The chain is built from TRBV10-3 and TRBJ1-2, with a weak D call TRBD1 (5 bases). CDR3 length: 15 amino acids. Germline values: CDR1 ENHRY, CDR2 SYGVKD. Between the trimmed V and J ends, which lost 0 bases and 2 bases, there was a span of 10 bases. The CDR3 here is CAISESRSGNYGYTF. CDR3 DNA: TGTGCCATCAGTGAGTCGCGATCAGGGAACTATGGCTACACCTTC.

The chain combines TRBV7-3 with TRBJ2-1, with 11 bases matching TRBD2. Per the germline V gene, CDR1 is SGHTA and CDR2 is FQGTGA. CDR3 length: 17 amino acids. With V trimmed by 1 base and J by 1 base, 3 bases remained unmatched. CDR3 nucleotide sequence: TGTGCCAGCAGCTTAAGCCTAGCGGGGGGTTCCTACAATGAGCAGTTCTTC. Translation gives CASSLSLAGGSYNEQFF.

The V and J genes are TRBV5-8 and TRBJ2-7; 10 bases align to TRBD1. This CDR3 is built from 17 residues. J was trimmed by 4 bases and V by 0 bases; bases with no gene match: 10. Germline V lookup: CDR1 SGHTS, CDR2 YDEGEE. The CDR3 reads CASSLALSGTGVYEQYV. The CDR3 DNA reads TGTGCCAGCAGCTTGGCCCTCTCGGGGACAGGGGTATACGAGCAGTACGTC.

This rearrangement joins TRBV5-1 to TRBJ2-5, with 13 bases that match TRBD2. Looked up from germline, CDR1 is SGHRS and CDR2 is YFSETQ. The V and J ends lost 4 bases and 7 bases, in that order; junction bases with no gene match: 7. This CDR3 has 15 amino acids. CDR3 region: CASSPGLAGDLTQYF. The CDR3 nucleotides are TGCGCCAGCAGCCCCGGACTAGCGGGGGACCTGACCCAGTACTTC.